The 26 T cell receptor beta chains given below trace back to one sample, sequenced in a study of blood T cell repertoires in COVID-19. Only in-frame clones appear in the TCRdb table, and some are missing; sequencing was by immunoSEQ multiplex PCR. The sample yields roughly 230,000 clones, roughly 80% seen once. Sequenced material: peripheral blood. The source of these receptors is a woman of 80 years or more with acute or convalescent COVID-19.

The rearrangement uses TRBV2 and TRBJ2-7; 11 bases are shared with TRBD1. Germline lookup yields CDR1 SNHLY and CDR2 FYNNEI. The CDR3 has 15 residues. After removal of 6 bases from V and 3 bases from J, the junction contained 7 bases not matched to a gene. The CDR3 DNA reads as TGTGCCAGCAGCCCCTGGGGACAGGGGGTCTACGAGCAGTACTTC. It codes for CASSPWGQGVYEQYF. Variable domain in full (rest from reference TRBV2 and TRBJ2-7): EPEVTQTPSHQVTQMGQEVILRCVPISNHLYFYWYRQILGQKVEFLVSFYNNEISEKSEIFDDQFSVERPDGSNFTLKIRSTKLEDSAMYFCASSPWGQGVYEQYFGPGTRLTVT.

V is TRBV18 and J is TRBJ1-5; 10 nucleotides agree with TRBD1. This CDR3 spans 15 amino acids. From germline, CDR1 is KGHSH and CDR2 LQKENI. Trimming cost V 8 bases and J 0 bases; bases outside gene matches: 4. The CDR3 spells CASGTGDRSNQPQHF. The CDR3 region has the DNA TGTGCCAGCGGGACAGGGGATCGTAGCAATCAGCCCCAGCATTTT.

The rearrangement uses TRBV27 and TRBJ2-7; D might be TRBD1 (5 bases). V gave up 8 bases and J gave up 3 bases, with 32 bases separating them. This CDR3 has 19 residues. Germline CDR1 is MNHEY and CDR2 is SMNVEV (reference sequence). CDR3 region: CASRRQFASLQGRIYEQYF. The CDR3 DNA is TGTGCCAGCCGTCGTCAGTTTGCTTCCCTGCAGGGTAGGATCTACGAGCAGTACTTC.

The chain combines TRBV11-3 with TRBJ2-1; 10 positions agree with TRBD2. After removal of 1 base from V and 15 bases from J, the junction contained 6 bases not matched to a gene. Germline CDR1 SGHNT, CDR2 YENEEA. This CDR3 comprises 13 residues. The CDR3 is CASSLVAGGQRFF. As DNA, the CDR3 is TGTGCCAGCAGCTTAGTAGCGGGGGGACAACGGTTCTTC. Using reference TRBV11-3 and TRBJ2-1 for the parts outside the CDR3, the full variable domain is EAGVVQSPRYKIIEKKQPVAFWCNPISGHNTLYWYLQNLGQGPELLIRYENEEAVDDSQLPKDRFSAERLKGVDSTLKIQPAELGDSAVYLCASSLVAGGQRFFGPGTRLTVL.

CDR3 in DNA: TGTGCCAGCAGCCAAGTTTCCACTTCCATATATTTT. Residues: CASSQVSTSIYF. V usage is TRBV3-1 (or the pseudogene TRBV3-2) and J usage is TRBJ1-3; D remains ambiguous. The CDR3 is made up of 12 amino acids. Trimming shortened V by 1 base and J by 11 bases, and 9 bases separated the two germline ends. The germline V gene encodes CDR1 LGHDT and CDR2 YNNKEL (reference sequence).

This clone was counted between two and nine times. The chain has TRBV7-7 and TRBJ1-2; no reliable D call. Germline values: CDR1 SSHAT, CDR2 FNYEAQ (reference sequence). The CDR3 runs 17 residues. The ends were cut back, 1 base at V and 0 bases at J, with 15 bases in the middle. Here the CDR3 reads CASSLEPYVLTNYGYTF. For the CDR3, the DNA is TGTGCCAGCAGCTTAGAGCCGTATGTTCTGACTAACTATGGCTACACCTTC.

The table lists this clone with a few counts. The chain uses TRBV2 and TRBJ1-1; weak D call: TRBD1 (6 bases). Germline CDR1 is SNHLY and CDR2 is FYNNEI. CDR3 length: 14 amino acids. Trimming stripped 6 bases from V and 1 base from J, with 12 bases between. The CDR3 DNA follows: TGTGCCAGCAGCGCGTTGACAGGGAACACTGAAGCTTTCTTT. It translates to CASSALTGNTEAFF.

The chain employs TRBV15 and TRBJ1-2, with TRBD1 matching 9 bases. Per germline, CDR1 LNHNV and CDR2 YYDKDF (reference sequence). The CDR3 covers 15 residues. V gave up 0 bases and J gave up 5 bases; unmatched junction bases: 4. CDR3 sequence reads: CATSREVGTGYGYTF. The CDR3 DNA sequence: TGTGCCACCAGCAGAGAGGTCGGGACAGGGTATGGCTACACCTTC.

The chain is built from TRBV27 and TRBJ1-1; no definite D call. CDR3 size: 14 residues. Germline CDR1 and CDR2: MNHEY and SMNVEV (reference sequence). V dropped 7 bases and J dropped 3 bases, with 15 bases sitting between them. This chain's CDR3 is CASKIPGWDTEAFF. The CDR3, as DNA: TGTGCCAGCAAGATTCCGGGGTGGGACACTGAAGCTTTCTTT.

The chain recombines TRBV5-1 with TRBJ2-7, with 13 bases that match TRBD2. With V trimmed by 4 bases and J by 5 bases, 3 bases remained unmatched. Looked up from germline, CDR1 is SGHRS and CDR2 is YFSETQ. This CDR3 region has 14 residues. CDR3 in amino acids: CASSPGLAGHEQYF. The CDR3 DNA sequence: TGCGCCAGCAGCCCGGGACTAGCGGGACACGAGCAGTACTTC.

The chain links TRBV4-1 to TRBJ2-3, with 7 positions matching TRBD2. CDR1 is MGHRA, CDR2 YSYEKL, per germline. This CDR3 has 14 amino acids. Losses at the gene ends were 4 bases for V and 3 bases for J; bases not matched to a gene: 4. CDR3 region: CASSPQGLTDTQYF. In DNA, the CDR3 is TGCGCCAGCAGCCCCCAGGGACTAACAGATACGCAGTATTTT.

V is TRBV4-1 and J is TRBJ2-3; maybe TRBD1 (6 bases). V was cut by 0 bases and J by 6 bases, with 16 bases left in between. CDR1 is MGHRA, CDR2 YSYEKL, per germline. This CDR3 is 16 amino acids long. The DNA for the CDR3 is TGCGCCAGCAGCCAAGACGGGACACCGTCGAGGGATACGCAGTATTTT. Encoded protein: CASSQDGTPSRDTQYF.

CDR3 bases: TGTGCCAGCAGCCCCACAAGGGGGAGCTCCTACAATGAGCAGTTCTTC. Its translation: CASSPTRGSSYNEQFF. The rearrangement links TRBV9 to TRBJ2-1; weak D call: TRBD1 (6 bases). The CDR3 has 16 amino acids. Trimming removed 4 bases at V and 0 bases at J, with 14 bases between. Germline V gene lookup returns CDR1 SGDLS and CDR2 YYNGEE.

The chain links TRBV3-1 (or the pseudogene TRBV3-2) to TRBJ1-1, with D unresolved. Per germline, CDR1 LGHDT and CDR2 YNNKEL (reference sequence). Trimming stripped 0 bases from V and 4 bases from J, with 6 bases between. The CDR3 sequence is 13 residues long. CDR3 coding DNA: TGTGCCAGCAGCCAAGACCCGGGCACTGAAGCTTTCTTT. Translating gives CASSQDPGTEAFF.

The chain uses TRBV12-2 and TRBJ1-1. TRBV12-2 corresponds to a pseudogene. This CDR3 region has 14 residues. CDR3 in amino acids: CASRREEGNTEAFF. The DNA for the CDR3 is TGTGCAAGTCGCCGCGAGGAAGGGAACACTGAAGCTTTCTTT.

The V call is TRBV9, the J call TRBJ2-7, with a tentative D call TRBD1 (6 bases). Trimming removed 3 bases at V and 2 bases at J, with 12 bases between. This CDR3 comprises 14 residues. The germline CDR1 and CDR2 sequences are SGDLS and YYNGEE. The CDR3 spells CASSDGTRPYEQYF. CDR3 in DNA: TGTGCCAGCAGCGATGGGACACGACCCTACGAGCAGTACTTC.

The rearrangement joins TRBV28 to TRBJ1-5, with 7 bases lining up with TRBD1. This CDR3 has 14 amino acids. The germline gives CDR1 MDHEN, CDR2 SYDVKM. V was pared by 6 bases and J by 7 bases, with 9 bases of the junction left unmatched. In nucleotides, the CDR3 is TGTGCCAGCAGACCAGACAGGGCGGGGCAGCCCCAGCATTTT. Translating it yields CASRPDRAGQPQHF.

Turning to this clone: Germline is not matched at one junction end, which may reflect a read error. J is TRBJ1-2 and V is TRBV3-1 (or the pseudogene TRBV3-2); D is undetermined. Germline V gives CDR1 LGHDT, CDR2 YNNKEL (reference sequence). The CDR3 covers 12 residues. CDR3: CASSPSGDGCTF. In DNA form, the CDR3 reads TGTGCCAGCAGCCCAAGCGGGGATGGCTGCACCTTC.

This clone has only a few counts. The J gene is TRBJ2-2, the V gene TRBV30; the match to TRBD2 covers 11 bases. Germline V gene lookup returns CDR1 GTSNPN and CDR2 SVGIG (reference sequence). The CDR3 has 16 amino acids. V lost 0 bases, J lost 4 bases, and 4 bases stayed unmatched. The CDR3 DNA sequence: TGTGCCTGGAGTGTAACTAGCGGGAGATTCACCGGGGAGCTGTTTTTT. Its translation: CAWSVTSGRFTGELFF.

J is TRBJ1-5 and V is TRBV21-1; the table's D call of TRBD1 was not tested on the DNA. TRBV21-1 is a pseudogene segment. The CDR3 consists of 17 residues. CDR3 sequence reads: CASSKFDRQFSNQPQHF. CDR3 bases: TGTGCCAGCAGCAAATTTGACCGACAGTTTAGCAATCAGCCCCAGCATTTT.

The chain uses TRBV4-2 and TRBJ1-5, with 9 nucleotides matching TRBD1. Germline CDR1 and CDR2: LGHNA and YNFKEQ. This CDR3 contains 18 residues. V gave up 2 bases and J gave up 0 bases; unmatched junction bases: 8. The DNA of the CDR3 is TGTGCCAGCAGCCAAATCGGACAGGGGACTTTTAGCAATCAGCCCCAGCATTTT. It encodes CASSQIGQGTFSNQPQHF.

V gene TRBV30 combines with J gene TRBJ1-1; D gene ambiguous. Per germline, CDR1 GTSNPN and CDR2 SVGIG (reference sequence). V shed 4 bases and J shed 0 bases, with 3 bases lying between them. The CDR3 totals 11 residues. For the CDR3, the DNA is TGTGCCTGGATAATGAACACTGAAGCTTTCTTT. Translating it yields CAWIMNTEAFF.

This chain links TRBV11-2 with TRBJ1-6; possible D gene TRBD1, 5 bases. CDR1 and CDR2 from the germline V gene are SGHAT and FQNNGV. The CDR3 contains 16 residues. V was clipped by 5 bases and J by 7 bases, with 18 bases between them. The DNA of the CDR3 is TGTGCCAGCAGCGACCTGTGGGGGGGTTGGAATTCACCCCTCCACTTT. This codes for CASSDLWGGWNSPLHF. Supplemented by reference TRBV11-2 and TRBJ1-6, the full variable domain reads EAGVAQSPRYKIIEKRQSVAFWCNPISGHATLYWYQQILGQGPKLLIQFQNNGVVDDSQLPKDRFSAERLKGVDSTLKIQPAKLEDSAVYLCASSDLWGGWNSPLHFGNGTRLTVT.

This clone has just a few counts. This CDR3 reads CASSLGGLTYNEQFF. CDR3 in DNA: TGTGCCAGCAGCCTGGGGGGTCTGACCTACAATGAGCAGTTCTTC. The chain employs TRBV28 and TRBJ2-1, with D perhaps matching TRBD2 (6 bases). The V gene lost 6 bases and the J gene lost 2 bases, with 14 bases spanning the gap. The germline CDR1 and CDR2 sequences are MDHEN and SYDVKM. The length of the CDR3 is 15 residues.

Only a few counts were recorded for this clone. This chain connects TRBV5-1 to TRBJ2-7; the D gene is possibly TRBD2 (6 bases). Germline V gives CDR1 SGHRS, CDR2 YFSETQ. This CDR3 contains 12 residues. V gave up 3 bases and J gave up 2 bases, with 6 bases separating them. This CDR3 reads CASSSGAYEQYF. Written as DNA, the CDR3 is TGCGCCAGCAGCTCGGGAGCCTACGAGCAGTACTTC.

This clone occurred once. CDR3 coding DNA: TGTGCCAGCTCACCACCGGGACTAGCGGGAGGATCCCAGGGCAATGAGCAGTTCTTC. Translating gives CASSPPGLAGGSQGNEQFF. V usage is TRBV18 and J usage is TRBJ2-1; TRBD2 matches 15 bases. The CDR3 contains 19 residues. Trimming took 0 bases from V and 6 from J; bases not matched to a gene: 9. The germline V gene has CDR1 KGHSH and CDR2 LQKENI.